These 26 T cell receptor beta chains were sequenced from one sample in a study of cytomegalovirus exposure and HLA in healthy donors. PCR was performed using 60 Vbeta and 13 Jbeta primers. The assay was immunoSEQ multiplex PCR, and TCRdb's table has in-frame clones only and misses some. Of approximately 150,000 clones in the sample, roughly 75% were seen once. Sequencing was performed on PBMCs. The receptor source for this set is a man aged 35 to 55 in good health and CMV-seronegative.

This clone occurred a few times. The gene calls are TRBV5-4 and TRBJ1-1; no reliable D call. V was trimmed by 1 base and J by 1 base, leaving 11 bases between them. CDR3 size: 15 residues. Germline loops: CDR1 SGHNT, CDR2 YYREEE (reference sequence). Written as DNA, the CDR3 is TGTGCCAGCAGCTTGATGAAGTCGGGGAACACTGAAGCTTTCTTT. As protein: CASSLMKSGNTEAFF.

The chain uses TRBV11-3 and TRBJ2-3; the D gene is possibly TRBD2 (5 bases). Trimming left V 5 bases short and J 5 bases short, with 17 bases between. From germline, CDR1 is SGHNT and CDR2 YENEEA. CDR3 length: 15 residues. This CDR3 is CASSPSRTDKDTQYF. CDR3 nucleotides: TGTGCCAGCAGCCCAAGCCGGACTGACAAAGATACGCAGTATTTT.

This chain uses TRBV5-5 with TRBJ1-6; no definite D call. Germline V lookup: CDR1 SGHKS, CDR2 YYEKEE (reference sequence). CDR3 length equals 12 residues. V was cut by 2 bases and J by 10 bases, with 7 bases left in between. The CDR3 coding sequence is TGTGCCAGCAGCTTAGAGGGATCACCCCTCCACTTT. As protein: CASSLEGSPLHF.

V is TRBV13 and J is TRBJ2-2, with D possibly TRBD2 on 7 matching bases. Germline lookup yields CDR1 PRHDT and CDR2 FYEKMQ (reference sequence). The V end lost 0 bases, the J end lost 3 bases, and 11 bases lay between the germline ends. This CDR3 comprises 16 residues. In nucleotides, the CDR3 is TGTGCCAGCAGCTTAGGAGGAGGGGGGGACACCGGGGAGCTGTTTTTT. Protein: CASSLGGGGDTGELFF.

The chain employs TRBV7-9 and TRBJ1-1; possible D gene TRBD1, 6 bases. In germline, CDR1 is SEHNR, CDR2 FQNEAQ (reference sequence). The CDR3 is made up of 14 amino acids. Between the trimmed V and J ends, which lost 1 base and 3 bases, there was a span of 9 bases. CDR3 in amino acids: CASSLVTGHTEAFF. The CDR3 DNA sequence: TGTGCCAGCAGCTTAGTCACAGGGCACACTGAAGCTTTCTTT.

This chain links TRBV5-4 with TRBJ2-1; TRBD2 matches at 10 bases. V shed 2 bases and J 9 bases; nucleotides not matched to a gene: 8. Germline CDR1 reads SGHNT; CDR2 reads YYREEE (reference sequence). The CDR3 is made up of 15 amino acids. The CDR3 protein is CASSFQAGGPGEQFF. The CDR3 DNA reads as TGTGCCAGCAGCTTCCAAGCGGGGGGGCCGGGTGAGCAGTTCTTC.

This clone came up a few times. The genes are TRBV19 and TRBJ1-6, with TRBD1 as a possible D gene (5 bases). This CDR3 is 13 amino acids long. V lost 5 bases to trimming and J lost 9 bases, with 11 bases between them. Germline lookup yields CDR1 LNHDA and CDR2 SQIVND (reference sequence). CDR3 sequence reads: CASSAGNGSPLHF. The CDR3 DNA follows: TGTGCCAGTAGTGCAGGGAACGGTTCACCCCTCCACTTT.

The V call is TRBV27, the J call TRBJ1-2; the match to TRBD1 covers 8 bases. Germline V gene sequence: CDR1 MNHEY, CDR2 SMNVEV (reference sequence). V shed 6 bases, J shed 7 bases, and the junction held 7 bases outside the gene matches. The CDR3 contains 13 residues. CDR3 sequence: CASSRTGLAGYTF. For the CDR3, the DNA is TGTGCCAGCAGCCGGACAGGGTTGGCTGGCTACACCTTC.

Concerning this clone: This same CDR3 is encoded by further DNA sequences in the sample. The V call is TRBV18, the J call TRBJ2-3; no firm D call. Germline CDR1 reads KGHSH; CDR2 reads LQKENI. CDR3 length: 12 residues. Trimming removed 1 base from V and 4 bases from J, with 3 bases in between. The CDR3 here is CASSPRADTQYF. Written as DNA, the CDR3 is TGTGCCAGCTCACCACGAGCAGATACGCAGTATTTT.

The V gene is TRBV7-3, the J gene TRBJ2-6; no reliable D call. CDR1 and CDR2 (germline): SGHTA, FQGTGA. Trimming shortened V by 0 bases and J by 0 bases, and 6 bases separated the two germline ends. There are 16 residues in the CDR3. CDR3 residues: CASSLTSISGANVLTF. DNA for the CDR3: TGTGCCAGCAGCTTAACATCAATCTCTGGGGCCAACGTCCTGACTTTC.

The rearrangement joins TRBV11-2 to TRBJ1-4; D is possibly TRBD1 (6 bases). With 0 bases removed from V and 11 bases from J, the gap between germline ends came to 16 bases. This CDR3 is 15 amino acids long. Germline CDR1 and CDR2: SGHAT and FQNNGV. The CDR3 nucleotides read TGTGCCAGCAGCTTAGAAATGACAGGCCTCGGGAAACTGTTTTTT. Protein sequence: CASSLEMTGLGKLFF.

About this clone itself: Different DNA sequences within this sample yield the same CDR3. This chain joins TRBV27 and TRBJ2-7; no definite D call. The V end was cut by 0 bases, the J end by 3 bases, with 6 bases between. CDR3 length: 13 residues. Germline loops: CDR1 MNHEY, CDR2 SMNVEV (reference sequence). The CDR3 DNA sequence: TGTGCCAGCAGTTTATCTCCTAACTACGAGCAGTACTTC. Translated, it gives CASSLSPNYEQYF.

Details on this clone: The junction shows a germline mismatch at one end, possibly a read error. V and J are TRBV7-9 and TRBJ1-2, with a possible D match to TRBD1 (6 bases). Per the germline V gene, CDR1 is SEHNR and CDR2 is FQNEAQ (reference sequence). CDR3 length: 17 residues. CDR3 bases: TGTTCCAGCAGCTTACAGGACGGCGGGGGCGATATGTGGGGCTACACCTTC. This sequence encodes CSSSLQDGGGDMWGYTF.

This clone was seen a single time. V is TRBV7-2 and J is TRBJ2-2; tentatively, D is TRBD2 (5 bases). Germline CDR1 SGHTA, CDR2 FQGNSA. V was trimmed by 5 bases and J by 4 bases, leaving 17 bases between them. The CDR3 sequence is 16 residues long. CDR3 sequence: CASSLWTPRGTGELFF. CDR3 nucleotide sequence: TGTGCCAGCAGCCTTTGGACGCCCCGGGGCACCGGGGAGCTGTTTTTT.

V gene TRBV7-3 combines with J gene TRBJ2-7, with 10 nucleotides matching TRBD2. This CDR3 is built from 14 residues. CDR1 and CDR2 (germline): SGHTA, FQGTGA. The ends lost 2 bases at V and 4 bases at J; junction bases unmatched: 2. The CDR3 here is CASSLERGGYEQYF. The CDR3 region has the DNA TGTGCCAGCAGCTTAGAGCGGGGGGGGTACGAGCAGTACTTC.

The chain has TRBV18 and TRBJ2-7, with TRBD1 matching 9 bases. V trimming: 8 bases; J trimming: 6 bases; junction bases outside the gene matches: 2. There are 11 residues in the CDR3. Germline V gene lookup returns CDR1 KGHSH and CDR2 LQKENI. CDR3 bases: TGTGCCAGCACAGGGGGCAGCGAGCAGTACTTC. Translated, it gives CASTGGSEQYF.

The CDR3 bases are TGTGCCAGCAATAGGCGGGGGCACTCCTACGAGCAGTACTTC. As protein: CASNRRGHSYEQYF. V usage is TRBV2 and J usage is TRBJ2-7, with D possibly being TRBD2 (7 bases). The CDR3 length is 14 residues. In germline, CDR1 is SNHLY, CDR2 FYNNEI. V lost 7 bases, J lost 0 bases, and 13 bases lay in between. The variable domain in full, with the rest retrieved from reference TRBV2 and TRBJ2-7, is EPEVTQTPSHQVTQMGQEVILRCVPISNHLYFYWYRQILGQKVEFLVSFYNNEISEKSEIFDDQFSVERPDGSNFTLKIRSTKLEDSAMYFCASNRRGHSYEQYFGPGTRLTVT.

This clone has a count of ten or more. In DNA form, the CDR3 reads TGCGCCAGCAGTGAGGGAGGGCAGCCCAGCTCCTACGAGCAGTACTTC. Translating gives CASSEGGQPSSYEQYF. The J gene is TRBJ2-7, the V gene TRBV5-1, with 7 bases lining up with TRBD2. V lost 5 bases to trimming and J lost 0 bases; unmatched junction nucleotides: 11. Germline CDR1 SGHRS, CDR2 YFSETQ. The CDR3 contains 16 residues.

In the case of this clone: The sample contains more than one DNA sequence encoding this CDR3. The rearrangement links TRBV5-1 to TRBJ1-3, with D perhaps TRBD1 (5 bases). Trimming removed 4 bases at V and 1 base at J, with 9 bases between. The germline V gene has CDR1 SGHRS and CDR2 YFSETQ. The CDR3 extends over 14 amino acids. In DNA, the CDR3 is TGCGCCAGCAGCCTCGGGGGATCTGGAAACACCATATATTTT. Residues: CASSLGGSGNTIYF.

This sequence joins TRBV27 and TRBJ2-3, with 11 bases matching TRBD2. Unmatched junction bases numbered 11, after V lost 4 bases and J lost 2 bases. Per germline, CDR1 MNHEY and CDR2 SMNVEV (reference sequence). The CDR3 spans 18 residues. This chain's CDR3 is CASSSRFLAGGITDTQYF. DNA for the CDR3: TGTGCCAGCAGTTCCCGGTTTCTAGCGGGGGGCATCACAGATACGCAGTATTTT.

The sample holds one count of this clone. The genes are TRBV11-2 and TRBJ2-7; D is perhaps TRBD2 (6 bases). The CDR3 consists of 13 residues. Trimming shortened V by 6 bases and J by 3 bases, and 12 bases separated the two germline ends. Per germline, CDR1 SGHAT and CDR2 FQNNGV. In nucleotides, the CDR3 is TGTGCCAGCAGGGCAATGCGGGACTACGAGCAGTACTTC. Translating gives CASRAMRDYEQYF. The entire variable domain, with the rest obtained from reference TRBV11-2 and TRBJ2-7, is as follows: EAGVAQSPRYKIIEKRQSVAFWCNPISGHATLYWYQQILGQGPKLLIQFQNNGVVDDSQLPKDRFSAERLKGVDSTLKIQPAKLEDSAVYLCASRAMRDYEQYFGPGTRLTVT.

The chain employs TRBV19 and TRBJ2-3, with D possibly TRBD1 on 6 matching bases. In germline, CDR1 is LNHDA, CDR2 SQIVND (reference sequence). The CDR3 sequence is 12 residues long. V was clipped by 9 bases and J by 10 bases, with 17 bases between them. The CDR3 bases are TGTGCCAGCGTTGGCGACAGGCGTGCGCAGTATTTT. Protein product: CASVGDRRAQYF.

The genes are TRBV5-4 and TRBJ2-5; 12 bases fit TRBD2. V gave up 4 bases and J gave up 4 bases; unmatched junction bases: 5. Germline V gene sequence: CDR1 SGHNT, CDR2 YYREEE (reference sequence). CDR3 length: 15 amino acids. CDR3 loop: CASSPKTSGGETQYF. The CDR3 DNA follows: TGTGCCAGCAGCCCCAAGACTAGCGGGGGAGAGACCCAGTACTTC.

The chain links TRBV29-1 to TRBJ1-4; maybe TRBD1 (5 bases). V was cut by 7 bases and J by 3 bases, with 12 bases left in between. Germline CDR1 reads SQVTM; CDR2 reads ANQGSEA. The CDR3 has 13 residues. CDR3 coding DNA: TGCAGCGGGAGGGACGGGGCTAATGAAAAACTGTTTTTT. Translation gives CSGRDGANEKLFF. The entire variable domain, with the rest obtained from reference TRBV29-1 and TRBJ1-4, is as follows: SAVISQKPSRDICQRGTSLTIQCQVDSQVTMMFWYRQQPGQSLTLIATANQGSEATYESGFVIDKFPISRPNLTFSTLTVSNMSPEDSSIYLCSGRDGANEKLFFGSGTQLSVL.

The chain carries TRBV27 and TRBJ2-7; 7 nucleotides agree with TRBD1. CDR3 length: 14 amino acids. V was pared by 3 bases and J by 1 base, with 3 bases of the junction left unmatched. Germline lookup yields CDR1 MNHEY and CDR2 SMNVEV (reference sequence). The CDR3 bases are TGTGCCAGCAGTTTGGCGACAGGGTCCTACGAGCAGTACTTC. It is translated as CASSLATGSYEQYF.

In DNA, the CDR3 is TGTGCCAGCAGGTTGACAGGGGGCTATGGCTACACCTTC. This sequence encodes CASRLTGGYGYTF. This chain joins TRBV5-8 and TRBJ1-2; 9 positions match TRBD1. The CDR3 is made up of 13 amino acids. The V segment lost 5 bases and the J segment 4 bases; nucleotides outside the gene matches: 3. From germline, CDR1 is SGHTS and CDR2 YDEGEE.